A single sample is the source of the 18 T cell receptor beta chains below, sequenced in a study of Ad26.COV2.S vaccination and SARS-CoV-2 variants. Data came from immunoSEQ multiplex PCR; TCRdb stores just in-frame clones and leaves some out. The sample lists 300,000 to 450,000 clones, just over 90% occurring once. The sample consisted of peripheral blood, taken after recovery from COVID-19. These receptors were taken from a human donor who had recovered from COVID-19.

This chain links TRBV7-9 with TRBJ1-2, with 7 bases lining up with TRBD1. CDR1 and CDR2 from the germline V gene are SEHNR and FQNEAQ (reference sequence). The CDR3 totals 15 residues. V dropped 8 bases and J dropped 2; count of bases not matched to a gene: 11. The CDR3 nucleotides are TGTGCCAGCGGATACAAGACAGGGTTGAACTATGGCTACACCTTC. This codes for CASGYKTGLNYGYTF.

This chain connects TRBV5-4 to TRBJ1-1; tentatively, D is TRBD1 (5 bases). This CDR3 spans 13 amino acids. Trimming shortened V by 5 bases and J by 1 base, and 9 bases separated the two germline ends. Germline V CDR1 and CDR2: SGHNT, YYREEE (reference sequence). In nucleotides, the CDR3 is TGTGCCAGCAGGAAGACAGCGAACACTGAAGCTTTCTTT. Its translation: CASRKTANTEAFF.

CDR3 in DNA: TGCGCCAGCAGCCAAGGATCGGGGGGGAACACTGAAGCTTTCTTT. Protein sequence: CASSQGSGGNTEAFF. The chain has TRBV4-3 and TRBJ1-1; D might be TRBD1 (5 bases). V shed 1 base and J shed 1 base, with 10 bases lying between them. Germline V lookup: CDR1 LGHNA, CDR2 YSLEER. This CDR3 has 15 residues.

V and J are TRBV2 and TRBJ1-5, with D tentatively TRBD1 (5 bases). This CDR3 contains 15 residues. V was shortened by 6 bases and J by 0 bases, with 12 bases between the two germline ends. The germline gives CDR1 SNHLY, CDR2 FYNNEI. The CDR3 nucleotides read TGTGCCAGCAGAGCGACAGTTAATAGCAATCAGCCCCAGCATTTT. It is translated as CASRATVNSNQPQHF.

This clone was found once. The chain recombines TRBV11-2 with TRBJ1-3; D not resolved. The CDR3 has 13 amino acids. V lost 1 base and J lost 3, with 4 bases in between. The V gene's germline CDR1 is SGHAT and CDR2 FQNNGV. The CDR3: CASSLVIGNTIYF. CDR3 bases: TGTGCCAGCAGCTTAGTTATTGGAAACACCATATATTTT.

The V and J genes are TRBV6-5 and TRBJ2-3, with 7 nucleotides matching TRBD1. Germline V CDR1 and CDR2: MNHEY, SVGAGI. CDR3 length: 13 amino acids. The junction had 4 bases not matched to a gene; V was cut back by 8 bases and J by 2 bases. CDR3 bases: TGTGCCAGCGGACAGGTAAACACAGATACGCAGTATTTT. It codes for CASGQVNTDTQYF.

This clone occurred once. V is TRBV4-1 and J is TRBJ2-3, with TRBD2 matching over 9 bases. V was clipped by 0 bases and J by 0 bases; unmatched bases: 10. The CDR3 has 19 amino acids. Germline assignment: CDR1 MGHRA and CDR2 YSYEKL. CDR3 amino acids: CASSQDGLAGTTSTDTQYF. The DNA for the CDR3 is TGCGCCAGCAGCCAAGATGGGCTAGCGGGGACTACTAGCACAGATACGCAGTATTTT.

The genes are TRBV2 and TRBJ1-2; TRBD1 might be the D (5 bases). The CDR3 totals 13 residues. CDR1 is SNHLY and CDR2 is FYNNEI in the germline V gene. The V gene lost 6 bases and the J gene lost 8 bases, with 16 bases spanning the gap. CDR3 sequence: CASSRDRQPGYTF. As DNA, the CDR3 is TGTGCCAGCAGCCGCGACAGACAACCGGGCTACACCTTC. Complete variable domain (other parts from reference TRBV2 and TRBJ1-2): EPEVTQTPSHQVTQMGQEVILRCVPISNHLYFYWYRQILGQKVEFLVSFYNNEISEKSEIFDDQFSVERPDGSNFTLKIRSTKLEDSAMYFCASSRDRQPGYTFGSGTRLTVV.

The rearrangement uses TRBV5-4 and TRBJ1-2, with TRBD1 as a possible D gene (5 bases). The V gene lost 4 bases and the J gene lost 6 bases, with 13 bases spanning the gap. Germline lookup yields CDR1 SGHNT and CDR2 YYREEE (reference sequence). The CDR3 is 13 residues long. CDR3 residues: CASSHGAADGYTF. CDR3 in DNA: TGTGCCAGCAGCCATGGGGCCGCCGATGGCTACACCTTC.

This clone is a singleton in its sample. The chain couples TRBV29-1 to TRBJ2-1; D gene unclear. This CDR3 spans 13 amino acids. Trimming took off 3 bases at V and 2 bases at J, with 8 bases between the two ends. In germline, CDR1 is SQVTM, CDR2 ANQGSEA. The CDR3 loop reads CSVDFRTYNEQFF. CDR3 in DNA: TGCAGCGTTGATTTCAGAACCTACAATGAGCAGTTCTTC.

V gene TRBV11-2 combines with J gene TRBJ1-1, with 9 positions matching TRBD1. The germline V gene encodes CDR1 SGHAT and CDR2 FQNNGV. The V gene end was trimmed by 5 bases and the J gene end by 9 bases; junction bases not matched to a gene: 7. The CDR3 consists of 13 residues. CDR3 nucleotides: TGTGCCAGCAGCCCCGACAGGGGGTGGAAAGCTTTCTTT. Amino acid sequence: CASSPDRGWKAFF. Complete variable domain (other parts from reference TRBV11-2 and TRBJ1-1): EAGVAQSPRYKIIEKRQSVAFWCNPISGHATLYWYQQILGQGPKLLIQFQNNGVVDDSQLPKDRFSAERLKGVDSTLKIQPAKLEDSAVYLCASSPDRGWKAFFGQGTRLTVV.

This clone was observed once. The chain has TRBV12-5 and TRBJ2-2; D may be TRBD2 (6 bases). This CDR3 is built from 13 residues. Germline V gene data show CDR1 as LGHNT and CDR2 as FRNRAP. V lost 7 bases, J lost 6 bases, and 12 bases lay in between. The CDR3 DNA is TGTGCTAGTGCTGGGGGGACGGCCGGGGAGCTGTTTTTT. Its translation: CASAGGTAGELFF.

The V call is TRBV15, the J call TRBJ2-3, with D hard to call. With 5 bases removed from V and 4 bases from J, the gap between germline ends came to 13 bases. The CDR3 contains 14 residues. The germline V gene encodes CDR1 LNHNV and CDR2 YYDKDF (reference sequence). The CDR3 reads CATSAQDPPDTQYF. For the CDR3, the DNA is TGTGCCACCAGCGCCCAGGACCCCCCAGATACGCAGTATTTT.

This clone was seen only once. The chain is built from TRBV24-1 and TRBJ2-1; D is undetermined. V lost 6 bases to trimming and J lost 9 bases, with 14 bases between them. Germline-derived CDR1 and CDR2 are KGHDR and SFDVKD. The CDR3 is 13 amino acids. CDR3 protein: CATSRSPVGEQFF. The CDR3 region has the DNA TGTGCCACCAGTAGATCCCCCGTCGGTGAGCAGTTCTTC.

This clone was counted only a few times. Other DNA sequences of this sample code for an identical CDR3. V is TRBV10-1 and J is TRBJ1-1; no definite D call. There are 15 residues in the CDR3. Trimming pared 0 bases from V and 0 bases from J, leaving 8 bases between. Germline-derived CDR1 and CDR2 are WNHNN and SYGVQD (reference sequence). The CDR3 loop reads CASSESGALNTEAFF. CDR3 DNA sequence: TGCGCCAGCAGTGAGTCGGGAGCCTTGAACACTGAAGCTTTCTTT.

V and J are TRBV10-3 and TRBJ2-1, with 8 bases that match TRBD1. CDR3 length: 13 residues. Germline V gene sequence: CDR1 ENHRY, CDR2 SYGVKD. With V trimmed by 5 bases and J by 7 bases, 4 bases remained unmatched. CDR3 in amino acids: CAISTTGGNEQFF. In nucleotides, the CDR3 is TGTGCCATCAGTACTACAGGGGGGAATGAGCAGTTCTTC.

The chain's CDR3 is CASSSGFGSNQPQHF. DNA for the CDR3: TGTGCCAGCAGCTCAGGGTTTGGGAGCAATCAGCCCCAGCATTTT. V is TRBV11-2 and J is TRBJ1-5, with a weak D call TRBD1 (5 bases). Trimming removed 4 bases at V and 1 base at J, with 11 bases between. Germline V gives CDR1 SGHAT, CDR2 FQNNGV. The CDR3 covers 15 residues.

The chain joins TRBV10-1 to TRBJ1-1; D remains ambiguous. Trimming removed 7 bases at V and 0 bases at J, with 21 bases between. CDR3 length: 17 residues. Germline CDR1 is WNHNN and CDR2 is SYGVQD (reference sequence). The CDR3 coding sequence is TGCGCCAGCATGACCCCTGGGCCCGTTCTGCTGAACACTGAAGCTTTCTTT. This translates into CASMTPGPVLLNTEAFF.